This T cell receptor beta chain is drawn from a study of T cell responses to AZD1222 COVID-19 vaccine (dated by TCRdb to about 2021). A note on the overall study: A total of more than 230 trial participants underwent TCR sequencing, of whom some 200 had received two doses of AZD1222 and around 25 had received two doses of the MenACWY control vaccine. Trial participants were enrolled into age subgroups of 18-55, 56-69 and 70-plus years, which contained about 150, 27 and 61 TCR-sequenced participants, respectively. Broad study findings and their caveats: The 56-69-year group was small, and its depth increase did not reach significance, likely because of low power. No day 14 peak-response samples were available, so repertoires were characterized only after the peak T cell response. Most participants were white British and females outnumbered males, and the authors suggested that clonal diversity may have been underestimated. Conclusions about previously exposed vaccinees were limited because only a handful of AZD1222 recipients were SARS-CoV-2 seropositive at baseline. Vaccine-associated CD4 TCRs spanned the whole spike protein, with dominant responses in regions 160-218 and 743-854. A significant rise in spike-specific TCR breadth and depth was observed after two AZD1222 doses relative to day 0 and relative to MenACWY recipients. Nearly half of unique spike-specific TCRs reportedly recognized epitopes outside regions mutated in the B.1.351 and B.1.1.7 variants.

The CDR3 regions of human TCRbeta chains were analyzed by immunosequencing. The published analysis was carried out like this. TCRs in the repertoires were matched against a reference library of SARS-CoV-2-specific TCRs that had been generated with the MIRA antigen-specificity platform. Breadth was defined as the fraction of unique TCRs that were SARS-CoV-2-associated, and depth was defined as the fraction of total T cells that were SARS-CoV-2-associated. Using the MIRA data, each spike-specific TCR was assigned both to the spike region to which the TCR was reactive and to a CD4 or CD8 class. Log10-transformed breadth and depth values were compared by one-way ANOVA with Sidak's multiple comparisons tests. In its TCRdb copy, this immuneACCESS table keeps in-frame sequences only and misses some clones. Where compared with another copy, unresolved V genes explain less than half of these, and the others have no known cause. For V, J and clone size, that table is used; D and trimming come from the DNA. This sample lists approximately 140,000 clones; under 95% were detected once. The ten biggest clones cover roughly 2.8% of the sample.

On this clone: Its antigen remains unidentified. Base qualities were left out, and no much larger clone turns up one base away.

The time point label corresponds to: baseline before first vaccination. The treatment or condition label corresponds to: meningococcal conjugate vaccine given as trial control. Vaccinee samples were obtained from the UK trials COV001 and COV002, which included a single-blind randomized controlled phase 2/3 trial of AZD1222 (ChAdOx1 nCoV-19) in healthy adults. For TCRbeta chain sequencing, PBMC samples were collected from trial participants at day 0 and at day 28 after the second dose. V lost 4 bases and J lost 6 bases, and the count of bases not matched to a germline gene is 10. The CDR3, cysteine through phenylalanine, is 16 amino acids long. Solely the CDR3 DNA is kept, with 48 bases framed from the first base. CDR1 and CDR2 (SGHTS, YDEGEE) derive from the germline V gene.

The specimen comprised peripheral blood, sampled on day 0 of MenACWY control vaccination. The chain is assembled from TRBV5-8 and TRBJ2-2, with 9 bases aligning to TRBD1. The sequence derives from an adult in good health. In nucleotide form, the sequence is TGTGCCAGCAGCGTAGCACAGGGGGCGGTGCCCGGGGAGCTGTTTTTT. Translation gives CASSVAQGAVPGELFF.